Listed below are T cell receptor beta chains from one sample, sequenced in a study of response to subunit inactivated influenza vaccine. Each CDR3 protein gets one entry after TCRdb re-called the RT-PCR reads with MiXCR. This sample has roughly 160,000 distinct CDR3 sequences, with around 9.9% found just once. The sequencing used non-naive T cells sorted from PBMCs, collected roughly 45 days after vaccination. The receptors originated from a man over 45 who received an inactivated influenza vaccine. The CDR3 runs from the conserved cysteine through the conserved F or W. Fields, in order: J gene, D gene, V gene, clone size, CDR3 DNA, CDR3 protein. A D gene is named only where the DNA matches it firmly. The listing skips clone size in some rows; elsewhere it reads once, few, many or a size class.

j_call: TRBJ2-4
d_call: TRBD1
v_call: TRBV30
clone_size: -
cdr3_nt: TGTGCCTGGAGTGTATCCCTCCGACAGGGGACCATTCAGTACTTC
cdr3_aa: CAWSVSLRQGTIQYF

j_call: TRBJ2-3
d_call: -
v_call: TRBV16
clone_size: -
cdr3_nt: TGTGCCAGCTGCGCATCAGCCGTTAGCACAGATACGCAGTATTTT
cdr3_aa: CASCASAVSTDTQYF

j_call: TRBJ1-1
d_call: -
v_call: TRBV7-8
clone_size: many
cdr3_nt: TGTGCCAGCAGCCCCCGGGACGCTCGGCCCGCTTTCTTT
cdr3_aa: CASSPRDARPAFF

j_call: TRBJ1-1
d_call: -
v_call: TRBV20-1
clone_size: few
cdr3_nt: TGCAGTGCTAGGTCCCTGTCGACTGAAGCTTTCTTT
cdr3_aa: CSARSLSTEAFF

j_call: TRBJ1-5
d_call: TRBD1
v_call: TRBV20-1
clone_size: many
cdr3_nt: TGCAGTGCTTCGGAAAACAGGGGATGGAGCAATCAGCCCCAGCATTTT
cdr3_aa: CSASENRGWSNQPQHF

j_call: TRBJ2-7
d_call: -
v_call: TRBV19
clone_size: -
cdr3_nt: TGTGCCAGTAAGGGGGGTCCACACCGACCATACGAGCAGTACTTC
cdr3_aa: CASKGGPHRPYEQYF

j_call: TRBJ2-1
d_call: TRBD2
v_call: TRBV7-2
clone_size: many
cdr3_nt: TGTGCCAGCAGCTTAGGGACTAGCGGGGGATACAATGAGCAGTTCTTC
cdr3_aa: CASSLGTSGGYNEQFF

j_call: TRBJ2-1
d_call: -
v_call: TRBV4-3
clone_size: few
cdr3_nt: TGCGCCAGCAGCCAAGACTCGGGAGTCCCCAATGAGCAGTTCTTC
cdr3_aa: CASSQDSGVPNEQFF

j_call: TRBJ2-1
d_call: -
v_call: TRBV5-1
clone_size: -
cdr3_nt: TGCGCCAGCAGCCCAGGGCGGGCTAGCGCAAACAATGAGCAGTTCTTC
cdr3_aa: CASSPGRASANNEQFF

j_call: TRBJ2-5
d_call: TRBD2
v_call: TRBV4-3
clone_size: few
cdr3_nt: TGCGCCAGCAGCCAAGAGTTTTATGGCGGGGGGCGGACCCAGTACTTC
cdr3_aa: CASSQEFYGGGRTQYF

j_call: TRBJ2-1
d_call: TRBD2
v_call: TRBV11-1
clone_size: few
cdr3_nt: TGTGCCAGCAGCTTAGAACCGGGGGGGCTTTCAGGTGAGCAGTTCTTC
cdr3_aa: CASSLEPGGLSGEQFF

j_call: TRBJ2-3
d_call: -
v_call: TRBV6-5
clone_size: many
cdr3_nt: TGTGCCAGCAGTTACACGCCCCGGGATACGCAGTATTTT
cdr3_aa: CASSYTPRDTQYF

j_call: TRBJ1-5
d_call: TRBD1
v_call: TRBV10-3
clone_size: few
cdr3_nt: TGTGCCATCAGGGGCAGGGGGAGGAATCAGCCCCAGCATTTT
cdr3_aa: CAIRGRGRNQPQHF

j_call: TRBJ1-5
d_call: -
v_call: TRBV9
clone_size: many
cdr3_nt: TGTGCCAGCAGCCCGCGTGGGGGCAATCAGCCCCAGCATTTT
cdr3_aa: CASSPRGGNQPQHF

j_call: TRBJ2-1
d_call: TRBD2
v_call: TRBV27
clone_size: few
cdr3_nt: TGTGCCAGCAGGATATATACCGGGACTAGCGGAAGAGGGTACAACAATGAGCAGTTCTTC
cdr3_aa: CASRIYTGTSGRGYNNEQFF

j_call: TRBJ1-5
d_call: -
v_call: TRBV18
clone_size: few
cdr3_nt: TGTGCCAGCTCACGATCATTGACAGTAGGTAGCAATCAGCCCCAGCATTTT
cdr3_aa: CASSRSLTVGSNQPQHF

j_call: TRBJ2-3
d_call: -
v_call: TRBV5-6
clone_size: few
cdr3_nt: TGTGCCAGCAGCTTGGGTTGGGACGATACGCAGTATTTT
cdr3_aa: CASSLGWDDTQYF

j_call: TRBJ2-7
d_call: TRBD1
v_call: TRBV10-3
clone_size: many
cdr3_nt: TGTGCCATCAGTGGAGGGACAGGGGGTCAACGGACCCCACGCGAGCAGTACTTC
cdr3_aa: CAISGGTGGQRTPREQYF

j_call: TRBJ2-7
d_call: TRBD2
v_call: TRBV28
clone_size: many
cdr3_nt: TGTGCCAGCAGTTTCGATCTGCGGGGGGACTACGAGCAGTACTTC
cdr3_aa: CASSFDLRGDYEQYF

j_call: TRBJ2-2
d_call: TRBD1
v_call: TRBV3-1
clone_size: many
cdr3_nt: TGTGCCAGCGGTAGGACAGGGGCCACCGGGGAGCTGTTTTTT
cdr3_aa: CASGRTGATGELFF

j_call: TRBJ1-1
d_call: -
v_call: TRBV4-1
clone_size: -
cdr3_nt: TGCGCCAGCAGCCAAGATAGGAGGAGCATGAACACTGAAGCTTTCTTT
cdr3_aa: CASSQDRRSMNTEAFF

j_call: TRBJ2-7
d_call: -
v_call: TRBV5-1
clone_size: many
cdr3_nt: TGCGCCAGCAGCTTCACGACTCACTACTACGAGCAGTACTTC
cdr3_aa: CASSFTTHYYEQYF

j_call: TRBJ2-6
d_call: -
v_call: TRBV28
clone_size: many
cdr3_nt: TGTGCCAGCAGTATGAGACAGGTTAGCTCTGGGGCCAACGTCCTGACTTTC
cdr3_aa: CASSMRQVSSGANVLTF

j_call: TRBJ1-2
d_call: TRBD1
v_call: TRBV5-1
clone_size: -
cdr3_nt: TGCGCCAGCAGCTTGACAGGGGGCAGTACCTATGGCTACACCTTC
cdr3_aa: CASSLTGGSTYGYTF

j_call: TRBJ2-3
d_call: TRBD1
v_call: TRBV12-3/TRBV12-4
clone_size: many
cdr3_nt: TGTGCCAGCAGGTGGACAGGAGATACGCAGTATTTT
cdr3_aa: CASRWTGDTQYF

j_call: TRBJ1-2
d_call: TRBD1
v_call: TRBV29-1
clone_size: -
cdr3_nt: TGCAGCGTTACAGACAGGGGTGGCTACACCTTC
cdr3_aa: CSVTDRGGYTF

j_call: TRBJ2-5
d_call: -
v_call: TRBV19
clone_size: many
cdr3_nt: TGTGCCAGTAGTATAGATCAGATGGGACAAGAGACCCAGTACTTC
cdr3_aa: CASSIDQMGQETQYF

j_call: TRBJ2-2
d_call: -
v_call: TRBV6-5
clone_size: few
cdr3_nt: TGTGCCAGCAGTACTTCTCATGGGTGGGGGATAACCGGGGAGCTGTTTTTT
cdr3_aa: CASSTSHGWGITGELFF

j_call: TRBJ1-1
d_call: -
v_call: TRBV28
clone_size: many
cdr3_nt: TGTGCCAGCACAACGAACACTGAAGCTTTCTTT
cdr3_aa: CASTTNTEAFF

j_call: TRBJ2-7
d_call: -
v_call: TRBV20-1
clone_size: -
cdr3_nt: TGCAGTGCTAGAAACCCCAGGAGGAGCTCCTACGAGCAGTACTTC
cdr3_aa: CSARNPRRSSYEQYF

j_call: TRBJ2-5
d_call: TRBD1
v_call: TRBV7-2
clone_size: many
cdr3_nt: TGTGCCAGCAGCTTAAGGAGGACAGGAGAGACCCAGTACTTC
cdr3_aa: CASSLRRTGETQYF

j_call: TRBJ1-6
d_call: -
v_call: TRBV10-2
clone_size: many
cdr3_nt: TGCGCCAGCAGTGAGTTCAAGGGGTATTCACCCCTCCACTTT
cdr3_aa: CASSEFKGYSPLHF

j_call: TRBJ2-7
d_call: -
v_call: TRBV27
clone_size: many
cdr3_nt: TGTGCCAGCAGTTTGGGCGGGCCTGGACCCTACGAGCAGTACTTC
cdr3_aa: CASSLGGPGPYEQYF

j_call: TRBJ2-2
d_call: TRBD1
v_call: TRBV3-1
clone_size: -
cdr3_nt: TGTGCCAGCTTCGGACAGGGGAACACCGGGGAGCTGTTTTTT
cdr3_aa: CASFGQGNTGELFF

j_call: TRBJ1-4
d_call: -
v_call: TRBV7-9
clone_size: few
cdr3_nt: TGTGCCAGCAGCTTGGAACGGGGAGCGGAAAAACTGTTTTTT
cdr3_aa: CASSLERGAEKLFF

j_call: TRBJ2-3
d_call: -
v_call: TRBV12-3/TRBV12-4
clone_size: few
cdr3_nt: TGTGCCAGCAGTCCTCGACTAGGCCTCGTCGGAGATACGCAGTATTTT
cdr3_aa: CASSPRLGLVGDTQYF

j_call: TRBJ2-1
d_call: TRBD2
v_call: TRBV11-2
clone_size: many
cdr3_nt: TGTGCCAGCAGCTTAGGAGAGGAAGCGGGGGCCTACTTCAAGGAGCAGTTCTTC
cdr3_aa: CASSLGEEAGAYFKEQFF

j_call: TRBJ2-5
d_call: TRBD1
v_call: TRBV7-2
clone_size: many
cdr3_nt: TGTGCCAGCAGCTTACGATGGGACAGGGGAGAGACCCAGTACTTC
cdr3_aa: CASSLRWDRGETQYF

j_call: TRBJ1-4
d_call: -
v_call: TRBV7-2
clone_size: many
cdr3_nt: TGTGCCAGCAGCTCCTCTGGGGGTTTACTGTTTTTT
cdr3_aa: CASSSSGGLLFF

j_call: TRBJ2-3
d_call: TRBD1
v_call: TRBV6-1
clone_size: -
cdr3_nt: TGTGCCAGCAGCGAGGACGGACAGGGATGGACAGATACGCAGTATTTT
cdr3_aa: CASSEDGQGWTDTQYF

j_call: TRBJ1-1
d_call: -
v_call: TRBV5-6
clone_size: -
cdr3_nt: TGTGCCAGCAGCTTGGGACTTTTGGGCACTGAAGCTTTCTTT
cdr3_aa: CASSLGLLGTEAFF

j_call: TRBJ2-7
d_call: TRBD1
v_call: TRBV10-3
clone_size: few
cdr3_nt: TGTGCCATCAGTGGTCAGGACAGGGGGCAGGACGAGCAGTACTTC
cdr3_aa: CAISGQDRGQDEQYF

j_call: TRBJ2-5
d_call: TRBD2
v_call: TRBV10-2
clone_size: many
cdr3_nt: TGCGCCAGCACCCCCGGGACTAGCGGGATGGTCCAGTACTTC
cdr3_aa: CASTPGTSGMVQYF

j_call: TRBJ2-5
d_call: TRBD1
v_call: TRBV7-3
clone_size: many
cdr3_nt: TGTGCCAGCAGTTCGGGACAGGAAGAGACCCAGTACTTC
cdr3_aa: CASSSGQEETQYF

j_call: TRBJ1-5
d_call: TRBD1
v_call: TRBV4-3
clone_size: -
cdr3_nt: TGCGCCAGCAGCCAAAACACCGGGACAGGATATCAGCCCCAGCATTTT
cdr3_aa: CASSQNTGTGYQPQHF

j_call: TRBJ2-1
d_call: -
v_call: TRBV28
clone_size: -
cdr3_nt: TGTGCCAGCAGTTTGGACATAGGGGGGGGAGGGCCCGGGAGCTCCTACAATGAGCAGTTCTTC
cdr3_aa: CASSLDIGGGGPGSSYNEQFF

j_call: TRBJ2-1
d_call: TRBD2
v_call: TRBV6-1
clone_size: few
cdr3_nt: TGTGCCAGCTTCGGGAGGACTAGCGGGGGCAAGAGCTCCTACAATGAGCAGTTCTTC
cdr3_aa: CASFGRTSGGKSSYNEQFF

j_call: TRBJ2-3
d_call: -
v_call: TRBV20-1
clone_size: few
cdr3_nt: TGCAGTGCTAGCGGGAGCGGCACAGATACGCAGTATTTT
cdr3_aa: CSASGSGTDTQYF

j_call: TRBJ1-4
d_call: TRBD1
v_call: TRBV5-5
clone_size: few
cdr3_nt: TGTGCCAGCAGCTTGGTCGGCGCAGGGGGCGCTTCGAAGGAAAAACTGTTTTTT
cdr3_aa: CASSLVGAGGASKEKLFF